The 12 T cell receptor beta chains presented below share a single source sample, sequenced in a study of shared clonotypes between healthy human individuals. Libraries were prepared by immunoSEQ multiplex PCR; TCRdb keeps only in-frame clonotypes and omits some of them. The sample holds 1 million to 1.2 million clones, around 77% seen once. Sequencing was carried out using memory CD4+ T cells from PBMCs. Subset denoted: CD45RA-negative fraction. The receptors were gathered from a man aged 18 to 29 in good health. Some clones in this sample may be carry-over from other donors' samples.

This chain connects TRBV19 to TRBJ1-3, with D tentatively TRBD1 (5 bases). Looked up from germline, CDR1 is LNHDA and CDR2 is SQIVND (reference sequence). This CDR3 contains 15 residues. V was cut by 7 bases and J by 0 bases, with 13 bases left in between. The CDR3 here is CASKRGRDSGNTIYF. The CDR3 DNA sequence: TGTGCCAGTAAGCGGGGCAGGGACTCTGGAAACACCATATATTTT.

This chain uses TRBV6-4 with TRBJ2-3, with D perhaps matching TRBD2 (5 bases). Germline CDR1 is MRHNA and CDR2 is SNTAGT. The CDR3 length is 15 residues. V was trimmed by 4 bases and J by 2 bases, leaving 13 bases between them. The CDR3 loop reads CASSAQTKNTDTQYF. The CDR3 region has the DNA TGTGCCAGCAGTGCCCAGACTAAGAACACAGATACGCAGTATTTT.

This chain joins TRBV6-9 and TRBJ2-4, with 12 bases fitting TRBD1. V was pared by 7 bases and J by 6 bases, with 7 bases of the junction left unmatched. Germline CDR1 is MNHGY and CDR2 is SVAAGI. The CDR3 length is 15 residues. CDR3 amino acids: CASNRDRGPGNIQYF. The CDR3 nucleotides are TGTGCCAGCAACCGGGACAGGGGGCCGGGAAACATTCAGTACTTC.

On this clone itself: The sample has other DNA sequences that encode this CDR3 too. This chain connects TRBV11-2 to TRBJ2-7; D is perhaps TRBD2 (7 bases). The germline gives CDR1 SGHAT, CDR2 FQNNGV. The CDR3 runs to 13 residues. V lost 3 bases to trimming and J lost 5 bases, with 11 bases between them. The CDR3 reads CASSFTGTNEQYF. CDR3 nucleotides: TGTGCCAGCAGCTTCACAGGGACTAACGAGCAGTACTTC.

The V gene is TRBV11-3, the J gene TRBJ2-1; perhaps TRBD2 as D (6 bases). V gave up 3 bases and J gave up 7 bases, with 13 bases separating them. The CDR3 totals 14 residues. The germline CDR1 and CDR2 sequences are SGHNT and YENEEA. CDR3 in DNA: TGTGCCAGCAGCTTCCGGGAGAACCCGAATGAGCAGTTCTTC. This gives the protein CASSFRENPNEQFF.

V usage is TRBV5-4 and J usage is TRBJ2-3; D gene uncertain. CDR3 size: 13 residues. V lost 9 bases, J lost 1 base, and 12 bases lay in between. Germline V gives CDR1 SGHNT, CDR2 YYREEE (reference sequence). This CDR3 is CATSQTGTDTQYF. The CDR3, as DNA: TGTGCCACTTCTCAAACCGGCACAGATACGCAGTATTTT.

This sequence joins TRBV5-1 and TRBJ2-1; 9 nucleotides align to TRBD2. Germline CDR1 is SGHRS and CDR2 is YFSETQ. This CDR3 contains 16 residues. The V gene end was trimmed by 0 bases and the J gene end by 6 bases; junction bases not matched to a gene: 7. The CDR3 sequence: CASSLGSGRRANEQFF. CDR3 sequence (DNA): TGCGCCAGCAGCTTGGGGAGCGGGAGGCGAGCCAATGAGCAGTTCTTC. Based on the CDR3 plus reference TRBV5-1 and TRBJ2-1, the full variable domain is KAGVTQTPRYLIKTRGQQVTLSCSPISGHRSVSWYQQTPGQGLQFLFEYFSETQRNKGNFPGRFSGRQFSNSRSEMNVSTLELGDSALYLCASSLGSGRRANEQFFGPGTRLTVL.

The chain combines TRBV28 with TRBJ1-1, with D possibly being TRBD1 (6 bases). The CDR3 has 14 residues. The ends were cut back, 1 base at V and 3 bases at J, with 9 bases in the middle. Germline V lookup: CDR1 MDHEN, CDR2 SYDVKM. CDR3 DNA: TGTGCCAGCAGTTTATTTAGGGGGGACACTGAAGCTTTCTTT. It yields the protein CASSLFRGDTEAFF. Full variable domain (outside the CDR3, taken from reference TRBV28 and TRBJ1-1): DVKVTQSSRYLVKRTGEKVFLECVQDMDHENMFWYRQDPGLGLRLIYFSYDVKMKEKGDIPEGYSVSREKKERFSLILESASTNQTSMYLCASSLFRGDTEAFFGQGTRLTVV.

DNA for the CDR3: TGTGCCAGCAGCTTATCCCCCGGGGGATGGCGGCGAGGAGGCAATGAGCAGTTCTTC. This translates into CASSLSPGGWRRGGNEQFF. V gene TRBV7-3 combines with J gene TRBJ2-1, with D maybe TRBD2 (6 bases). Deletions cut 2 bases from V and 6 bases from J, with 26 bases between. The germline gives CDR1 SGHTA, CDR2 FQGTGA. The CDR3 length is 19 residues.

The chain combines TRBV28 with TRBJ2-5, with D perhaps assigned TRBD1 or TRBD2 (6 bases each). V was clipped by 6 bases and J by 4 bases, with 18 bases between them. CDR1 is MDHEN, CDR2 SYDVKM, per germline. The CDR3 has 15 residues. The CDR3 nucleotides are TGTGCCAGCAGCCAAACCGGGGGCACCTTAGAGACCCAGTACTTC. Translation gives CASSQTGGTLETQYF. Complete variable domain (other parts from reference TRBV28 and TRBJ2-5): DVKVTQSSRYLVKRTGEKVFLECVQDMDHENMFWYRQDPGLGLRLIYFSYDVKMKEKGDIPEGYSVSREKKERFSLILESASTNQTSMYLCASSQTGGTLETQYFGPGTRLLVL.

CDR3 sequence: CSVEKWDRGHAEAFF. The CDR3, as DNA: TGCAGCGTTGAAAAGTGGGACAGGGGCCACGCTGAAGCTTTCTTT. The chain uses TRBV29-1 and TRBJ1-1, with 10 bases matching TRBD1. CDR3 length: 15 amino acids. Germline CDR1 reads SQVTM; CDR2 reads ANQGSEA. V shed 2 bases, J shed 6 bases, and the junction held 9 bases outside the gene matches.

Concerning this clone itself: The same CDR3 arises from other DNA sequences in this sample as well. The chain joins TRBV6-6 to TRBJ1-1; maybe TRBD1 (5 bases). Between the trimmed V and J ends, which lost 6 bases and 1 base, there was a span of 9 bases. The CDR3 contains 13 residues. Germline V gives CDR1 MNHNY, CDR2 SVGAGI (reference sequence). The CDR3 region has the DNA TGTGCCAGCAGATCCGGACAGAACACTGAAGCTTTCTTT. Encoded protein: CASRSGQNTEAFF.